The 31 T cell receptor beta chains below come from one sample, sequenced in a study. TCRdb called the RT-PCR reads again in MiXCR, with one record for every CDR3 protein. The profile covers hundreds of thousands of distinct CDR3 sequences, with more than 13% appearing a single time and roughly 3.9% taken by the ten largest. The sample taken for sequencing was memory CD4+ T cells from blood. These receptors all come from a female donor in good health, serving as a healthy control.

This clonotype showed up just a few times. The chain carries TRBV28 and TRBJ1-2; tentatively, D is TRBD1 (5 bases). V lost 5 bases and J 4 bases, leaving 11 bases between the germline ends. The germline gives CDR1 MDHEN, CDR2 SYDVKM. The CDR3 runs 13 residues. The CDR3 protein is CASSPRGFYGYTF. CDR3 DNA sequence: TGTGCCAGCAGTCCTAGGGGTTTCTATGGCTACACCTTC.

The V gene is TRBV6-5, the J gene TRBJ1-1; possible D gene TRBD1, 5 bases. Germline CDR1 MNHEY, CDR2 SVGAGI. V was trimmed by 5 bases and J by 1 base, leaving 11 bases between them. The CDR3 spans 14 residues. The CDR3: CASSNPGPNTEAFF. For the CDR3, the DNA is TGTGCCAGCAGTAACCCGGGACCGAACACTGAAGCTTTCTTT.

The J gene is TRBJ1-1, the V gene TRBV12-3 or TRBV12-4, with D uncertain. The CDR3 is made up of 10 amino acids. Deletions cut 7 bases from V and 5 bases from J, with 5 bases between. CDR3 DNA: TGTGCCAGCATGCAAACTGAAGCTTTCTTT. Amino acids: CASMQTEAFF.

The CDR3 region has the DNA TGTGCCAGCAGTTCCGGGCGGACAGGGGCATGGCTGCAGTACTTC. As protein: CASSSGRTGAWLQYF. This chain uses TRBV27 with TRBJ2-7, with 9 positions matching TRBD1. CDR1 is MNHEY and CDR2 is SMNVEV in the germline V gene (reference sequence). The J segment lost 9 bases and the V segment lost 4 bases, leaving 13 bases of the junction unmatched. The CDR3 is made up of 15 amino acids.

This clonotype was found a few times. The V gene is TRBV28, the J gene TRBJ2-7; 7 positions match TRBD2. Germline assignment: CDR1 MDHEN and CDR2 SYDVKM. CDR3 length: 16 residues. V shed 6 bases and J 3 bases; nucleotides not matched to a gene: 14. CDR3 nucleotides: TGTGCCAGCAGGGGGGGGTCAGGGTCCGAGATCTACGAGCAGTACTTC. It is translated as CASRGGSGSEIYEQYF.

This clonotype has a count of ten or more. The rearrangement joins TRBV12-3 or TRBV12-4 to TRBJ2-3, with 7 bases fitting TRBD2. The CDR3 loop spans 18 amino acids. V lost 7 bases and J lost 2; bases outside the gene matches: 18. The CDR3 here is CASTSGGRAFRFTDTQYF. The CDR3 bases are TGTGCCAGCACCTCGGGTGGGAGGGCATTTCGGTTCACAGATACGCAGTATTTT.

This clonotype was detected a few times. The J gene is TRBJ2-7, the V gene TRBV2, with D tentatively TRBD1 (6 bases). This CDR3 comprises 14 residues. Germline CDR1 and CDR2: SNHLY and FYNNEI. Deletions cut 8 bases from V and 1 base from J, with 15 bases between. The CDR3, as DNA: TGTGCCAGCGTCCGACAGGCCTTTTCCTACGAGCAGTACTTC. It codes for CASVRQAFSYEQYF.

This clonotype was recorded a few times. The V gene is TRBV7-2, the J gene TRBJ1-5; the D is unclear. The CDR3 extends over 15 amino acids. V was trimmed by 5 bases and J by 5 bases, leaving 16 bases between them. Germline V gene lookup returns CDR1 SGHTA and CDR2 FQGNSA. The CDR3 loop is CASSVDQNPYQPQHF. The DNA for the CDR3 is TGTGCCAGCAGCGTGGACCAGAATCCTTATCAGCCCCAGCATTTT.

As concerns this clonotype: The germline gene is not matched at one end of the junction; a read error may be the cause. This sequence joins TRBV28 and TRBJ1-6; no clear D. This CDR3 is built from 13 residues. From germline, CDR1 is MDHEN and CDR2 SYDVKM. CDR3 nucleotide sequence: TGTGCCAGCAGTTTATACGCTAATTCATCCCTCCACTTT. This sequence encodes CASSLYANSSLHF.

This clonotype was seen only a few times. V usage is TRBV6-6 and J usage is TRBJ2-2; the D call may be TRBD1 or TRBD2 (7 bases each). The V gene lost 6 bases and the J gene lost 3 bases, with 23 bases spanning the gap. CDR1 and CDR2 from the germline V gene are MNHNY and SVGAGI (reference sequence). CDR3 length equals 18 residues. The CDR3 region has the DNA TGTGCCAGCAGCCTACGACAGGGAGGGATTTTGGACACCGGGGAGCTGTTTTTT. Its protein product is CASSLRQGGILDTGELFF.

This clonotype has a count of ten or more. The chain links TRBV20-1 to TRBJ1-5, with 8 bases that match TRBD1. The CDR3 runs 15 residues. The V and J ends lost 6 bases and 3 bases, in that order; junction bases with no gene match: 10. Germline values: CDR1 DFQATT, CDR2 SNEGSKA (reference sequence). The CDR3 nucleotides are TGCAGTGCCGTCCGCCCGACAGGGGACAATCAGCCCCAGCATTTT. Encoded protein: CSAVRPTGDNQPQHF.

The rearrangement joins TRBV20-1 to TRBJ2-1; 8 nucleotides line up with TRBD2. CDR1 and CDR2 from the germline V gene are DFQATT and SNEGSKA (reference sequence). CDR3 length: 13 amino acids. With 5 bases clipped from V and 8 bases from J, the junction kept 8 bases outside the gene matches. As DNA, the CDR3 is TGCAGTGCTTACCGAAGCGGGAGCGATGAGCAGTTCTTC. Translation: CSAYRSGSDEQFF.

The CDR3 loop is CASASGNSYEQYF. In DNA form, the CDR3 reads TGTGCCAGCGCTAGCGGGAACTCCTACGAGCAGTACTTC. The chain combines TRBV6-2 or TRBV6-3 with TRBJ2-7; 9 bases are shared with TRBD2. Germline-derived CDR1 and CDR2 are MNHEY and SVGEGT. This CDR3 is 13 amino acids long. V shed 8 bases and J 0 bases; nucleotides not matched to a gene: 2.

V and J are TRBV29-1 and TRBJ2-2, with unresolved D. This CDR3 is built from 14 residues. The V gene's germline CDR1 is SQVTM and CDR2 ANQGSEA. V was pared by 7 bases and J by 4 bases, with 16 bases between. CDR3 in amino acids: CSARTLTSTGELFF. The CDR3 DNA reads TGCAGCGCCCGGACCCTGACGAGCACCGGGGAGCTGTTTTTT.

This clonotype was seen a few times. The rearrangement joins TRBV5-1 to TRBJ2-7; the match to TRBD2 covers 9 bases. V lost 0 bases and J lost 0; bases outside the gene matches: 4. This CDR3 region has 16 residues. CDR1 is SGHRS, CDR2 YFSETQ, per germline. The CDR3 bases are TGCGCCAGCAGCTTGGCCGGGCGGGAGGGCTCCTACGAGCAGTACTTC. Amino acid sequence: CASSLAGREGSYEQYF.

The chain recombines TRBV24-1 with TRBJ1-1; D gene uncertain. Trimming left V 3 bases short and J 1 base short, with 5 bases between. Germline V gene data show CDR1 as KGHDR and CDR2 as SFDVKD. The CDR3 runs 13 residues. The CDR3 region is CATSDQTNTEAFF. The CDR3 DNA sequence: TGTGCCACCAGTGATCAGACGAACACTGAAGCTTTCTTT.

The V call is TRBV27, the J call TRBJ2-7; unclear D gene. Germline lookup yields CDR1 MNHEY and CDR2 SMNVEV (reference sequence). The germline V and J ends were trimmed by 2 bases and 0 bases, with 11 bases remaining between them. This CDR3 is built from 15 residues. CDR3 loop: CASSLLAVSSYEQYF. DNA of the CDR3: TGTGCCAGCAGTTTACTGGCGGTAAGCTCCTACGAGCAGTACTTC.

The chain is built from TRBV20-1 and TRBJ1-1; the D gene is possibly TRBD1 (5 bases). This CDR3 is built from 13 residues. V was clipped by 3 bases and J by 4 bases, with 12 bases between them. Germline V gene lookup returns CDR1 DFQATT and CDR2 SNEGSKA (reference sequence). CDR3 nucleotide sequence: TGCAGTGCTAGGTCCAGGGCCGGCACTGAAGCTTTCTTT. As protein: CSARSRAGTEAFF.

Only one count was recorded for this clonotype. The rearrangement uses TRBV9 and TRBJ2-7, with no clear D. With 0 bases removed from V and 3 bases from J, the gap between germline ends came to 16 bases. The CDR3 consists of 16 residues. CDR1 is SGDLS and CDR2 is YYNGEE in the germline V gene. CDR3 bases: TGTGCCAGCAGCGTAGGACTCTCGCGCCAGAACTACGAGCAGTACTTC. It is translated as CASSVGLSRQNYEQYF.

This clonotype was picked up many times. The CDR3 loop is CSVNGGRTEAFF. CDR3 nucleotide sequence: TGCAGCGTTAACGGAGGTCGCACTGAAGCTTTCTTT. V is TRBV29-1 and J is TRBJ1-1, with unresolved D. V was shortened by 5 bases and J by 4 bases, with 11 bases between the two germline ends. Germline V gives CDR1 SQVTM, CDR2 ANQGSEA. The length of the CDR3 is 12 residues.

This clonotype was counted at least ten times. V usage is TRBV4-3 and J usage is TRBJ2-1, with 10 bases aligning to TRBD2. The germline V gene encodes CDR1 LGHNA and CDR2 YSLEER. V dropped 2 bases and J dropped 4; count of bases not matched to a gene: 2. The CDR3 totals 15 residues. The CDR3 bases are TGCGCCAGCAGCCAACCTAGCGGGGGTTACAATGAGCAGTTCTTC. Translation gives CASSQPSGGYNEQFF.

This clonotype showed up many times. This chain connects TRBV20-1 to TRBJ2-1; D is uncertain. Trimming cost V 3 bases and J 6 bases, with 9 bases left between them. This CDR3 spans 12 amino acids. Germline V gene lookup returns CDR1 DFQATT and CDR2 SNEGSKA (reference sequence). CDR3 sequence (DNA): TGCAGTGCTAGTGGGTGGATCAATGAGCAGTTCTTC. Translating gives CSASGWINEQFF.

This clonotype was counted between two and nine times. The chain is built from TRBV7-2 and TRBJ2-1; tentatively, D is TRBD1 (5 bases). The CDR3 length is 13 residues. Trimming left V 2 bases short and J 6 bases short, with 8 bases between. Germline V CDR1 and CDR2: SGHTA, FQGNSA. The CDR3 DNA reads as TGTGCCAGCAGCTTATACCAGGGCAATGAGCAGTTCTTC. Encoded protein: CASSLYQGNEQFF.

The sample holds a few counts of this clonotype. The chain couples TRBV5-6 to TRBJ1-1; 11 nucleotides match TRBD1. The J segment lost 11 bases and the V segment lost 7 bases, leaving 10 bases of the junction unmatched. Germline-derived CDR1 and CDR2 are SGHDT and YYEEEE. The CDR3 contains 13 residues. CDR3 coding DNA: TGTGCCAGCGCTCCCGGGACAGGGGGTAGGGCTTTCTTT. Translated, it gives CASAPGTGGRAFF.

This clonotype was seen ten or more times. DNA for the CDR3: TGCGCCAGCAGCTCGACAGAATATACTACGCAGTATTTT. Translation: CASSSTEYTTQYF. The J gene is TRBJ2-3, the V gene TRBV5-1, with D perhaps matching TRBD1 (5 bases). The germline V gene encodes CDR1 SGHRS and CDR2 YFSETQ. The V gene lost 3 bases and the J gene lost 8 bases, with 13 bases spanning the gap. The CDR3 length is 13 residues.

In this sample, this clonotype turned up a few times. This chain joins TRBV5-4 and TRBJ2-5; D is undetermined. CDR1 is SGHNT, CDR2 YYREEE, per germline (reference sequence). Deletions cut 7 bases from V and 7 bases from J, with 8 bases between. The CDR3 is 10 residues long. The chain's CDR3 is CASPFATQYF. Here the CDR3 DNA reads TGTGCCAGCCCGTTTGCGACCCAGTACTTC.

In this sample, this clonotype turned up a few times. The V call is TRBV5-1, the J call TRBJ2-5, with TRBD2 matching 9 bases. V was clipped by 1 base and J by 4 bases; unmatched bases: 5. The CDR3 covers 15 residues. CDR1 is SGHRS, CDR2 YFSETQ, per germline. The CDR3 nucleotides are TGCGCCAGCAGCTTGCTTAGCGGGAGTGGAGAGACCCAGTACTTC. Protein: CASSLLSGSGETQYF.

About this clonotype: Given a much more abundant clone one base away, this may be a read error. The chain couples TRBV20-1 to TRBJ2-1; 8 bases agree with TRBD2. The ends lost 0 bases at V and 5 bases at J; junction bases unmatched: 6. In germline, CDR1 is DFQATT, CDR2 SNEGSKA (reference sequence). The CDR3 length is 15 residues. In nucleotides, the CDR3 is TGCAGTGCTAGAGAAGTAGCGGGGAGGGACAATGAGCAGTTCTTC. Its translation is CSAREVAGRDNEQFF.

The table lists this clonotype with a few counts. The V and J genes are TRBV12-3 or TRBV12-4 and TRBJ2-2; TRBD2 matches 7 bases. V gave up 3 bases and J gave up 6 bases; unmatched junction bases: 7. The CDR3 has 15 amino acids. Here the CDR3 reads CASSLSGMISGELFF. CDR3 DNA sequence: TGTGCCAGCAGTTTGAGCGGGATGATTTCCGGGGAGCTGTTTTTT.

This clonotype showed up many times. V is TRBV12-3 or TRBV12-4 and J is TRBJ2-7; 9 positions agree with TRBD2. V shed 7 bases, J shed 2 bases, and the junction held 3 bases outside the gene matches. The length of the CDR3 is 13 residues. CDR3 in DNA: TGTGCCAGCAACCTAGCGGGAACCTACGAGCAGTACTTC. It codes for CASNLAGTYEQYF.

The sample holds many counts of this clonotype. The chain uses TRBV12-3 or TRBV12-4 and TRBJ1-1, with no clear D. Trimming cost V 7 bases and J 0 bases, with 9 bases left between them. CDR3 length: 13 amino acids. CDR3 sequence: CASTYTVNTEAFF. DNA of the CDR3: TGTGCCAGCACTTATACAGTGAACACTGAAGCTTTCTTT.